A selection of T cell receptor beta chains follows, all from one sample in a study of human T cells and chemical hapten exposure. Each CDR3 protein gets one entry after TCRdb re-called the RACE reads with MiXCR. The sample contains some 65,000 distinct CDR3 sequences, 5.5% to 7.5% of which appear only once. Sequencing used whole blood. The source is a female donor in good health. Some clones in this sample may be carry-over from other donors' samples. CDR3s include the opening cysteine and the closing phenylalanine or tryptophan. A D gene is named only where the DNA matches it firmly. Clone size is not always given. Where it is, it says once, few, many or a class for expanded clones.

-	TRBV6-5	TRBJ2-7	many	TGTGCCAGCAACTGGGACAACGGCCTTCCCTACGAGCAGTACTTC	CASNWDNGLPYEQYF
-	TRBV5-4	TRBJ2-7	-	TGTGCCAGCAGCTCCCGTGGGGTTTACGAGCAGTACTTC	CASSSRGVYEQYF
TRBD2	TRBV11-2	TRBJ2-5	-	TGTGCCAGCAGCTCAGTTCTAGCGGGGCCCCAAGAGACCCAGTACTTC	CASSSVLAGPQETQYF
-	TRBV5-1	TRBJ1-1	-	TGCGCCAGCAGCTTGGTTCTGGGCGGCATGAACACTGAAGCTTTCTTT	CASSLVLGGMNTEAFF
-	TRBV29-1	TRBJ2-3	few	TGCAGCGTTACAAGCACAGATACGCAGTATTTT	CSVTSTDTQYF
-	TRBV12-3/TRBV12-4	TRBJ1-5	-	TGTGCCAGCAGGCCCGTGGGAGGGATTGGTGATCAGCCCCAGCATTTT	CASRPVGGIGDQPQHF
TRBD1	TRBV28	TRBJ1-1	few	TGTGCCAGCAGTTTATGGACAGGGAGGACTGAAGCTTTCTTT	CASSLWTGRTEAFF
TRBD2	TRBV2	TRBJ2-2	many	TGTGCCAGCAGTTCGGGACTAGGGGCGAACACCGGGGAGCTGTTTTTT	CASSSGLGANTGELFF
TRBD2	TRBV4-3	TRBJ2-7	-	TGCGCCAGCAGCCAAGAGACGGGACTAGCGGGATATGACGAGCAGTACTTC	CASSQETGLAGYDEQYF
-	TRBV28	TRBJ1-4	-	TGTGCCAGCAGTTTACACCGAAGGGCCAAACTGTTTTTT	CASSLHRRAKLFF
TRBD1	TRBV5-5	TRBJ1-5	few	TGTGCCAGCAGCCCCAAGACAGGGGAGGGCAATCAGCCCCAGCATTTT	CASSPKTGEGNQPQHF
-	TRBV12-3/TRBV12-4	TRBJ2-1	many	TGTGCCAGCAGTTTAGCAGGCGGCAATGAGCAGTTCTTC	CASSLAGGNEQFF